The 32 T cell receptor beta chains below were found in one sample sequenced in a study of shared clonotypes between healthy human individuals. Assay used: immunoSEQ multiplex PCR; TCRdb lists only in-frame clones, some missing. The data show about 450,000 clones, with about 76% seen just once and approximately 13% held by the top ten. Sequenced: PBMCs. These TCRs come from a woman aged 40 to 49 in good health. Some clones in this sample may be carry-over from other donors' samples.

V usage is TRBV5-8 and J usage is TRBJ2-2; D gene uncertain. Germline V gene data show CDR1 as SGHTS and CDR2 as YDEGEE. There are 14 residues in the CDR3. Trimming left V 3 bases short and J 0 bases short, with 6 bases between. The CDR3, as DNA: TGTGCCAGCAGCTCGGCAACGAACACCGGGGAGCTGTTTTTT. Its translation: CASSSATNTGELFF.

The chain links TRBV5-1 to TRBJ1-1; no definite D call. The CDR3 loop spans 13 amino acids. Trimming pared 1 base from V and 3 bases from J, leaving 7 bases between. Germline V lookup: CDR1 SGHRS, CDR2 YFSETQ. The CDR3 DNA reads TGCGCCAGCAGCTTGTTGGCAGACACTGAAGCTTTCTTT. Translation: CASSLLADTEAFF.

A few counts support this clone. The chain employs TRBV7-8 and TRBJ1-2, with D possibly TRBD1 on 6 matching bases. Per germline, CDR1 SGHVS and CDR2 FQNEAQ. CDR3 length: 16 residues. V lost 5 bases and J lost 3, with 19 bases in between. CDR3 loop: CASSPWGIPGDYGYTF. The CDR3 nucleotides are TGTGCCAGCAGCCCCTGGGGAATCCCAGGGGACTATGGCTACACCTTC.

This clone was seen only once. The CDR3 loop reads CASSWGTSGSIETQYF. DNA of the CDR3: TGTGCCAGCAGTTGGGGGACTAGCGGGAGTATTGAGACCCAGTACTTC. V usage is TRBV27 and J usage is TRBJ2-5, with 14 bases fitting TRBD2. The V segment lost 4 bases and the J segment 5 bases; nucleotides outside the gene matches: 6. This CDR3 contains 16 residues. Per germline, CDR1 MNHEY and CDR2 SMNVEV (reference sequence).

The V gene is TRBV6-1, the J gene TRBJ2-7; TRBD1 might be the D (6 bases). V was shortened by 6 bases and J by 6 bases, with 15 bases between the two germline ends. This CDR3 has 13 amino acids. Germline V gene sequence: CDR1 MNHNS, CDR2 SASEGT. CDR3 in DNA: TGTGCCAGCAGCGGGGACACCTTGGGCGAGCAGTACTTC. It is translated as CASSGDTLGEQYF.

This chain links TRBV28 with TRBJ2-2, with 9 bases aligning to TRBD2. V was pared by 11 bases and J by 1 base, with 5 bases of the junction left unmatched. Germline V CDR1 and CDR2: MDHEN, SYDVKM. CDR3 length: 14 amino acids. The CDR3 DNA follows: TGTGCCGCCAAACTAGCGGGGAACACCGGGGAGCTGTTTTTT. This encodes CAAKLAGNTGELFF. Looking up the rest from reference TRBV28 and TRBJ2-2 gives the full variable domain: DVKVTQSSRYLVKRTGEKVFLECVQDMDHENMFWYRQDPGLGLRLIYFSYDVKMKEKGDIPEGYSVSREKKERFSLILESASTNQTSMYLCAAKLAGNTGELFFGEGSRLTVL.

The rearrangement joins TRBV7-9 to TRBJ1-1, with unresolved D. The CDR3 totals 15 residues. V dropped 3 bases and J dropped 1 base, with 12 bases sitting between them. The germline gives CDR1 SEHNR, CDR2 FQNEAQ (reference sequence). The CDR3: CASSFRGLGNTEAFF. The CDR3 coding sequence is TGTGCCAGCAGCTTCCGAGGGCTAGGGAACACTGAAGCTTTCTTT.

This clone showed up just a few times. V is TRBV14 and J is TRBJ2-5; 7 bases agree with TRBD1. The junction had 5 bases not matched to a gene; V was cut back by 0 bases and J by 10 bases. The CDR3 contains 13 residues. Germline V CDR1 and CDR2: SGHDN, FVKESK. The CDR3 loop is CASSQELGDSQYF. The CDR3 region has the DNA TGTGCCAGCAGCCAAGAATTAGGGGACAGCCAGTACTTC.

This clone was counted ten times or more. The genes are TRBV5-1 and TRBJ1-1; 9 nucleotides line up with TRBD1. The CDR3 is 12 residues long. Germline CDR1 SGHRS, CDR2 YFSETQ. V lost 3 bases and J lost 8; bases outside the gene matches: 2. The CDR3 DNA sequence: TGCGCCAGCAGCTGGGACAGGGAAGAAGCTTTCTTT. Translating it yields CASSWDREEAFF.

This chain links TRBV13 with TRBJ2-5; a weak D match, TRBD1 (8 bases). The CDR3 extends over 14 amino acids. Germline-derived CDR1 and CDR2 are PRHDT and FYEKMQ (reference sequence). Trimming took 0 bases from V and 5 from J, leaving 10 bases between them. The CDR3, as DNA: TGTGCCAGCAGCTTAGGACAGGGGGGGGAGACCCAGTACTTC. This codes for CASSLGQGGETQYF.

The sample holds a few counts of this clone. J is TRBJ2-5 and V is TRBV30; 7 nucleotides match TRBD2. Trimming cost V 0 bases and J 2 bases; bases outside gene matches: 6. This CDR3 has 15 amino acids. The germline CDR1 and CDR2 sequences are GTSNPN and SVGIG (reference sequence). CDR3 bases: TGTGCCTGGAGTGTAAATGCGGGGGAACAAGAGACCCAGTACTTC. Protein sequence: CAWSVNAGEQETQYF.

This chain links TRBV27 with TRBJ1-2, with 10 nucleotides matching TRBD1. The germline gives CDR1 MNHEY, CDR2 SMNVEV (reference sequence). The CDR3 consists of 14 residues. V lost 0 bases, J lost 8 bases, and 3 bases stayed unmatched. DNA of the CDR3: TGTGCCAGCAGTTTATCTCTGGACAGGGGGGGCTACACCTTC. Amino acid sequence: CASSLSLDRGGYTF.

The V and J genes are TRBV4-2 and TRBJ2-5; possible D gene TRBD1, 6 bases. This CDR3 has 15 amino acids. Germline V gene lookup returns CDR1 LGHNA and CDR2 YNFKEQ. V shed 0 bases and J shed 5 bases, with 13 bases lying between them. Here the CDR3 reads CASSQDPRGGETQYF. The CDR3 region has the DNA TGTGCCAGCAGCCAAGACCCCAGGGGTGGTGAGACCCAGTACTTC.

Comments on this clone: The same CDR3 can be traced to other DNA sequences in this sample. The chain recombines TRBV9 with TRBJ1-1; 12 bases fit TRBD1. CDR3 length: 15 residues. Germline CDR1 reads SGDLS; CDR2 reads YYNGEE. Trimming at V came to 3 bases and at J to 4 bases, leaving 4 bases not matched to a gene. Here the CDR3 DNA reads TGTGCCAGCAGCGGAGGGACAGGGGGCCGCACTGAAGCTTTCTTT. This sequence encodes CASSGGTGGRTEAFF.

V usage is TRBV5-1 and J usage is TRBJ1-5, with D possibly TRBD1 on 6 matching bases. This CDR3 is 15 amino acids long. Germline CDR1 SGHRS, CDR2 YFSETQ. V was shortened by 2 bases and J by 1 base, with 10 bases between the two germline ends. The CDR3 is CASSLLGASNQPQHF. CDR3 in DNA: TGCGCCAGCAGCTTATTGGGGGCGAGCAATCAGCCCCAGCATTTT.

This chain links TRBV5-6 with TRBJ2-7; D gene uncertain. This CDR3 is 11 amino acids long. V gave up 2 bases and J gave up 4 bases, with 4 bases separating them. The V gene's germline CDR1 is SGHDT and CDR2 YYEEEE. The CDR3 DNA sequence: TGTGCCAGCAGCTTTAAATACGAGCAGTACTTC. Amino acid sequence: CASSFKYEQYF.

This clone showed up just once. This CDR3 is also generated by other DNA sequences in the sample. This rearrangement joins TRBV7-2 to TRBJ2-5, with TRBD2 as a possible D gene (5 bases). The CDR3 is 14 amino acids. The ends were cut back, 5 bases at V and 1 base at J, with 11 bases in the middle. The germline V gene encodes CDR1 SGHTA and CDR2 FQGNSA. The CDR3 DNA reads TGTGCCAGCAGCACCGGACTGATCCAAGAGACCCAGTACTTC. It is translated as CASSTGLIQETQYF.

The chain combines TRBV14 with TRBJ2-5; weak D call: TRBD1 (6 bases). V was trimmed by 2 bases and J by 4 bases, leaving 14 bases between them. The germline CDR1 and CDR2 sequences are SGHDN and FVKESK. The CDR3 has 15 residues. CDR3 region: CASSQNTGWGETQYF. The CDR3 nucleotides are TGTGCCAGCAGCCAAAACACAGGGTGGGGAGAGACCCAGTACTTC.

This clone was detected a few times. The genes are TRBV2 and TRBJ2-7; the D is unclear. The V gene's germline CDR1 is SNHLY and CDR2 FYNNEI. V lost 8 bases and J lost 7, with 12 bases in between. The CDR3 extends over 11 amino acids. DNA for the CDR3: TGTGCCAGCTGGGCCCTTAGGGAGCAGTACTTC. As protein: CASWALREQYF. The full variable domain, with the rest looked up from reference TRBV2 and TRBJ2-7, is EPEVTQTPSHQVTQMGQEVILRCVPISNHLYFYWYRQILGQKVEFLVSFYNNEISEKSEIFDDQFSVERPDGSNFTLKIRSTKLEDSAMYFCASWALREQYFGPGTRLTVT.

The chain combines TRBV10-3 with TRBJ2-2; TRBD2 aligns across 8 bases. The junction had 4 bases not matched to a gene; V was cut back by 9 bases and J by 4 bases. The CDR3 extends over 13 amino acids. Germline assignment: CDR1 ENHRY and CDR2 SYGVKD. CDR3 region: CAMEREFTGELFF. The CDR3 DNA follows: TGTGCCATGGAGCGGGAGTTCACCGGGGAGCTGTTTTTT.

The rearrangement uses TRBV18 and TRBJ2-2; 10 bases are shared with TRBD1. This CDR3 is built from 15 residues. CDR1 is KGHSH, CDR2 LQKENI, per germline. The V and J ends lost 5 bases and 4 bases, in that order; junction bases with no gene match: 4. The CDR3 spells CASSFGTGVTGELFF. The CDR3 coding sequence is TGTGCCAGCTCATTCGGGACAGGGGTCACCGGGGAGCTGTTTTTT.

This chain uses TRBV7-9 with TRBJ2-3; possible D gene TRBD2, 5 bases. The V end was cut by 3 bases, the J end by 14 bases, with 12 bases between. The CDR3 is 11 amino acids. Germline CDR1 and CDR2: SEHNR and FQNEAQ (reference sequence). The CDR3 nucleotides read TGTGCCAGCAGCTTGGGAGAGCTAGTGTATTTT. This codes for CASSLGELVYF.

The chain has TRBV18 and TRBJ1-2; 9 bases match TRBD1. CDR1 is KGHSH, CDR2 LQKENI, per germline. The trim removed 3 bases at V and 2 bases at J, leaving 4 bases unmatched. The CDR3 has 15 residues. The CDR3 here is CASSPGTGPNYGYTF. CDR3 bases: TGTGCCAGCTCACCGGGGACAGGGCCCAACTATGGCTACACCTTC. Full variable domain (missing parts from reference TRBV18 and TRBJ1-2): NAGVMQNPRHLVRRRGQEARLRCSPMKGHSHVYWYRQLPEEGLKFMVYLQKENIIDESGMPKERFSAEFPKEGPSILRIQQVVRGDSAAYFCASSPGTGPNYGYTFGSGTRLTVV.

The chain links TRBV2 to TRBJ2-5; D unresolved. CDR1 SNHLY and CDR2 FYNNEI come from the germline V gene. Deletions cut 7 bases from V and 2 bases from J, with 14 bases between. The CDR3 spans 14 residues. The CDR3 loop is CASTKVGWQETQYF. The CDR3 DNA sequence: TGTGCCAGCACAAAGGTCGGTTGGCAAGAGACCCAGTACTTC.

This clone was seen once. The gene calls are TRBV6-5 and TRBJ1-2; 7 bases are a match to TRBD1. The CDR3 length is 12 residues. The germline V gene has CDR1 MNHEY and CDR2 SVGAGI. J gave up 5 bases and V 6 bases, and 3 bases lay outside the gene matches. The CDR3 loop reads CASSTGEYGYTF. The CDR3 coding sequence is TGTGCCAGCAGCACAGGGGAATATGGCTACACCTTC.

DNA for the CDR3: TGTGCCAGCAGCCATCTCTTCACAGGGGCCTACGAGCAGTACTTC. Encoded protein: CASSHLFTGAYEQYF. The J gene is TRBJ2-7, the V gene TRBV14, with TRBD1 identical over 7 bases. The CDR3 has 15 amino acids. With V trimmed by 3 bases and J by 2 bases, 7 bases remained unmatched. CDR1 is SGHDN, CDR2 FVKESK, per germline.

This chain links TRBV27 with TRBJ2-5; D ambiguous. CDR3 length: 12 residues. V dropped 5 bases and J dropped 5 bases, with 9 bases sitting between them. Germline assignment: CDR1 MNHEY and CDR2 SMNVEV (reference sequence). The CDR3 DNA is TGTGCCAGCAGTGGCTACGGGGAGACCCAGTACTTC. This encodes CASSGYGETQYF.

The V gene is TRBV10-3, the J gene TRBJ1-2; D ambiguous. CDR1 is ENHRY and CDR2 is SYGVKD in the germline V gene. The CDR3 contains 14 residues. Trimming took 6 bases from V and 4 from J, leaving 15 bases between them. The CDR3 is CAISERAGGYGYTF. CDR3 nucleotides: TGTGCCATCAGCGAGCGGGCAGGTGGCTATGGCTACACCTTC.

Ten or more counts support this clone. This chain's CDR3 is CASSLSGRANNEQFF. The CDR3 DNA reads as TGTGCCAGCAGTCTTAGCGGGAGGGCCAACAATGAGCAGTTCTTC. V and J are TRBV5-6 and TRBJ2-1; 11 bases agree with TRBD2. The CDR3 totals 15 residues. J lost 5 bases, V lost 5 bases, and 6 bases had no gene match. The V gene's germline CDR1 is SGHDT and CDR2 YYEEEE.

This chain joins TRBV10-3 and TRBJ2-5; TRBD2 matches at 9 bases. Germline CDR1 and CDR2: ENHRY and SYGVKD. This CDR3 is built from 19 residues. V shed 5 bases, J shed 6 bases, and the junction held 22 bases outside the gene matches. The CDR3 nucleotides are TGTGCCATCAGTTCCAGGGGCGGAATAGCGGGAGCGGGCCTAAAGACCCAGTACTTC. It encodes CAISSRGGIAGAGLKTQYF.

This clone appeared many times. This chain uses TRBV9 with TRBJ1-3; 8 nucleotides line up with TRBD1. V shed 3 bases, J shed 0 bases, and the junction held 5 bases outside the gene matches. This CDR3 has 16 amino acids. Germline CDR1 is SGDLS and CDR2 is YYNGEE. Here the CDR3 reads CASSGTGGNSGNTIYF. CDR3 DNA: TGTGCCAGCAGCGGAACAGGGGGGAACTCTGGAAACACCATATATTTT.

The chain carries TRBV10-3 and TRBJ2-5; no clear D. CDR1 ENHRY and CDR2 SYGVKD come from the germline V gene. The V end was cut by 10 bases, the J end by 4 bases, with 13 bases between. There are 12 residues in the CDR3. This CDR3 is CATSGRGETQYF. Here the CDR3 DNA reads TGTGCCACCTCCGGACGTGGAGAGACCCAGTACTTC.